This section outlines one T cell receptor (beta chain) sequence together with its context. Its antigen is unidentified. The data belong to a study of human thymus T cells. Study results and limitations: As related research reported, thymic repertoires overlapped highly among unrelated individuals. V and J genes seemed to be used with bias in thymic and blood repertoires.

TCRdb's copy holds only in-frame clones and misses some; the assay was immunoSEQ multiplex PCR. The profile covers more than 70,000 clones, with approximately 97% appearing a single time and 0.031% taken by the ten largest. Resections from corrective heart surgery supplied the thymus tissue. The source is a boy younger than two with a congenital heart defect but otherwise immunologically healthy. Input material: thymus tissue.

CDR3 residues: CATRTNRGQPQHF. The DNA of the CDR3 is TGTGCCACCAGGACTAACAGGGGCCAGCCCCAGCATTTT. The chain employs TRBV15 and TRBJ1-5; 7 bases are a match to TRBD1. Germline CDR1 and CDR2: LNHNV and YYDKDF (reference sequence). The ends lost 6 bases at V and 7 bases at J; junction bases unmatched: 6. The CDR3 runs to 13 residues.